The present TCR beta chain was sequenced within a study of cytomegalovirus exposure and HLA in healthy donors. Comments on this clone: The antigen is not known.

Study-level points and caveats: The authors later found most CMV-associated TCR beta chains appeared HLA-restricted. Presence/absence analyses assumed roughly uniform sequencing depth across donors.

The PCR ran on 60 Vbeta and 13 Jbeta primers. Produced via immunoSEQ multiplex PCR; TCRdb's table is partial and in-frame only. The sample holds 150,000 to 250,000 clones, 82% seen once. Trimming took off 6 bases at V and 0 bases at J, with 12 bases between the two ends. The CDR3 contains 16 residues. The V gene's germline CDR1 is WSHSY and CDR2 SAAADI. J is TRBJ2-6 and V is TRBV10-2; tentatively, D is TRBD1 (6 bases). Material: PBMCs. The origin of this receptor is a boy aged 2-15 years in good health and CMV-seronegative. The CDR3 region has the DNA TGCGCCAGCAGACCCAGACAGGCCTCTGGGGCCAACGTCCTGACTTTC. Translation: CASRPRQASGANVLTF.